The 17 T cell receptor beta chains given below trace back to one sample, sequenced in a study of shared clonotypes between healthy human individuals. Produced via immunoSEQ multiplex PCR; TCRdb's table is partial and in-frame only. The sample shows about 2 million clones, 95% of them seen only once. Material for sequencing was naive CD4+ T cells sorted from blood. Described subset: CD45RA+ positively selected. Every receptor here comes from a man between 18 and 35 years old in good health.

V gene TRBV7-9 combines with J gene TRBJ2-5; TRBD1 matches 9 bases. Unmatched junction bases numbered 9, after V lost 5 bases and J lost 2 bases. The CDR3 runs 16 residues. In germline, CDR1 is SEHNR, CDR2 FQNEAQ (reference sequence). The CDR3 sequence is CASSATGGYWQETQYF. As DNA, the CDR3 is TGTGCCAGCAGCGCTACAGGGGGCTATTGGCAAGAGACCCAGTACTTC.

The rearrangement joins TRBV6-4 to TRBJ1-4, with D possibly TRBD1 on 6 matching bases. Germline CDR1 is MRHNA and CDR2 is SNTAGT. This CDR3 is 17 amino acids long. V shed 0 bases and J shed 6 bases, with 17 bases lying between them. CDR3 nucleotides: TGTGCCAGCAGTGACTCAAGAGGGGGACTAGGGGATGAAAAACTGTTTTTT. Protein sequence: CASSDSRGGLGDEKLFF.

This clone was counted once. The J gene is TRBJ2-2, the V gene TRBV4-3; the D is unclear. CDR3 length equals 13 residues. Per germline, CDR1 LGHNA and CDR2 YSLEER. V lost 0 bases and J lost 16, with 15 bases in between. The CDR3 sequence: CASSQEIPGPRFF. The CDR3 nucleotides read TGCGCCAGCAGCCAAGAAATTCCGGGCCCCAGGTTTTTT.

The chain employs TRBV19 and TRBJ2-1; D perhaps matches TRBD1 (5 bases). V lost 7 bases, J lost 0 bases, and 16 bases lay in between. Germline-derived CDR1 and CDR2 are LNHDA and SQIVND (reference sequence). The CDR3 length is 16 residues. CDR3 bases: TGTGCCAGTACCCCTTCAAGACAGAACTCCTACAATGAGCAGTTCTTC. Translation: CASTPSRQNSYNEQFF.

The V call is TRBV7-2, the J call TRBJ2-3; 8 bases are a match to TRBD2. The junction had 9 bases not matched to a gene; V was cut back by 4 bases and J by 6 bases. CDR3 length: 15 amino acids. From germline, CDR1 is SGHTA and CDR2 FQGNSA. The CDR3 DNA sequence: TGTGCCAGCAGCTACCGACTAGCGAGGTGGGATACGCAGTATTTT. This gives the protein CASSYRLARWDTQYF.

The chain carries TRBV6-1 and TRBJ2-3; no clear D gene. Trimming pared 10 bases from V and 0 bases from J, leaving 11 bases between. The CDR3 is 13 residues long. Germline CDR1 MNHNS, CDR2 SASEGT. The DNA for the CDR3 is TGTGCCACCAACGGACGCAGCACAGATACGCAGTATTTT. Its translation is CATNGRSTDTQYF.

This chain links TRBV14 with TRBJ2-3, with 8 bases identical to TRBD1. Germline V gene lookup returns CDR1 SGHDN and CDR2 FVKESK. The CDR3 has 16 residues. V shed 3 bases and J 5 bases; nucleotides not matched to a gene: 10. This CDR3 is CASSHFPGQGKDTQYF. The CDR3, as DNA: TGTGCCAGCAGCCACTTTCCCGGACAGGGAAAAGATACGCAGTATTTT.

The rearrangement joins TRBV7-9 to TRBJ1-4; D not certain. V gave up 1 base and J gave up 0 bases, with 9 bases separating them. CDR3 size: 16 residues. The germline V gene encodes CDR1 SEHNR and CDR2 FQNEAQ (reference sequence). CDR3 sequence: CASSLGPPTTNEKLFF. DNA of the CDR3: TGTGCCAGCAGCTTAGGCCCGCCTACAACTAATGAAAAACTGTTTTTT.

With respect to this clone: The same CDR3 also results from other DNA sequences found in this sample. CDR3 nucleotide sequence: TGTGCCAGCTCACCAGGTCAGAGCAATCAGCCCCAGCATTTT. This codes for CASSPGQSNQPQHF. The chain carries TRBV18 and TRBJ1-5; D gene ambiguous. In germline, CDR1 is KGHSH, CDR2 LQKENI. CDR3 size: 14 residues. The ends were cut back, 2 bases at V and 1 base at J, with 6 bases in the middle.

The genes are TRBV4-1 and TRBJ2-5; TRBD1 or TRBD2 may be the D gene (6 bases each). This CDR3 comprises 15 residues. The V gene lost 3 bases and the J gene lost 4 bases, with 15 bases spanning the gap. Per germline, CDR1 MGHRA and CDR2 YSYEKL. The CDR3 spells CASSQGQGRTETQYF. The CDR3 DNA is TGCGCCAGCAGCCAGGGGCAGGGGAGGACAGAGACCCAGTACTTC.

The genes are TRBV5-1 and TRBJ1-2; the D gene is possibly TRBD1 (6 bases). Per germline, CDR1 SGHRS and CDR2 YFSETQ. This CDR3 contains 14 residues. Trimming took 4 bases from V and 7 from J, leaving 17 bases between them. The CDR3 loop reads CASSNPGTTLGYTF. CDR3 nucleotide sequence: TGCGCCAGCAGCAACCCCGGGACAACACTTGGCTACACCTTC.

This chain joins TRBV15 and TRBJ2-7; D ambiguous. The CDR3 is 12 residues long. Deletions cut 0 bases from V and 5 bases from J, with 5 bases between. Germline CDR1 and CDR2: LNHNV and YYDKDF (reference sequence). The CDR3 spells CATSRDGDEQYF. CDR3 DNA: TGTGCCACCAGCAGAGATGGGGACGAGCAGTACTTC.

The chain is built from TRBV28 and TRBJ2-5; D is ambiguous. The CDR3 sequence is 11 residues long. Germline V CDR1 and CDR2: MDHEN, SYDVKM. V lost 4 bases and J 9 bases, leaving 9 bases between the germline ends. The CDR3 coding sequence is TGTGCCAGCAGTTCTAGGGCGTCCCAGTACTTC. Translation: CASSSRASQYF.

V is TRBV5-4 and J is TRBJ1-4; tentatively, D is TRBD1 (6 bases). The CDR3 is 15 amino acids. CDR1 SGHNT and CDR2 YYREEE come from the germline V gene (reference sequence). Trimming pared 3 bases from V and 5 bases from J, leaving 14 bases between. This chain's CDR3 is CASSYDRLGNEKLFF. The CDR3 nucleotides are TGTGCCAGCAGCTACGACAGGCTTGGGAATGAAAAACTGTTTTTT.

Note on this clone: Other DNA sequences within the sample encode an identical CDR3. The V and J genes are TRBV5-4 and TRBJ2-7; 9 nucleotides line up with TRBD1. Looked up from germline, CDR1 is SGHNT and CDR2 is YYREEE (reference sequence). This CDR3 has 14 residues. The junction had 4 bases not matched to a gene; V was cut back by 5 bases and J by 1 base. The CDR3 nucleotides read TGTGCCAGCAGGCCCGACAGGGGGTCCTACGAGCAGTACTTC. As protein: CASRPDRGSYEQYF.

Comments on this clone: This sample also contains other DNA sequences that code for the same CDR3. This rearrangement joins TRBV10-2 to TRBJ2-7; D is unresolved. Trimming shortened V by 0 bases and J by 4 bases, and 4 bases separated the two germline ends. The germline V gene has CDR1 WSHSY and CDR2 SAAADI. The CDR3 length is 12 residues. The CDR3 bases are TGCGCCAGCAGTGAGTCGGGGTACGAGCAGTACTTC. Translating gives CASSESGYEQYF.

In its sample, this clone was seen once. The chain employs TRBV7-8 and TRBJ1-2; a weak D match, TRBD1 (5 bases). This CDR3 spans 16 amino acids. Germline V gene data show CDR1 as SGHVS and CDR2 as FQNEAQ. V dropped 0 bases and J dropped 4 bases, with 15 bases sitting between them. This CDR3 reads CASSLAPGGVSYGYTF. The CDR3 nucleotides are TGTGCCAGCAGCTTAGCGCCGGGAGGGGTGAGCTATGGCTACACCTTC. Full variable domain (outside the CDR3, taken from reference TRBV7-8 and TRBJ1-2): GAGVSQSPRYKVAKRGQDVALRCDPISGHVSLFWYQQALGQGPEFLTYFQNEAQLDKSGLPSDRFFAERPEGSVSTLKIQRTQQEDSAVYLCASSLAPGGVSYGYTFGSGTRLTVV.